Following are 15 T cell receptor beta chains from one sample sequenced in a study of T-cell reconstitution after alpha-beta-depleted transplantation in children. The TCRbeta library was prepared with unique molecular identifiers. In TCRdb, the PCR reads were re-called with MiXCR into one record per CDR3 protein. The table includes about 980,000 distinct CDR3 sequences, about 26% detected once. The specimen was PBMCs, mostly from graft donor cells, collected 360 days after TCRalphabeta/CD19-depleted stem cell transplant. These receptor sequences come from a boy under three years old who had a stem cell transplant for SCID, so the T cells may come from the graft donor.

The rearrangement uses TRBV4-3 and TRBJ2-1; 11 positions agree with TRBD2. The CDR3 is 19 amino acids. CDR1 and CDR2 from the germline V gene are LGHNA and YSLEER. V shed 0 bases and J 1 base; nucleotides not matched to a gene: 8. CDR3 in DNA: TGCGCCAGCAGCCAAGATAGACTAGCGGGGCTACCATCCTACAATGAGCAGTTCTTC. It is translated as CASSQDRLAGLPSYNEQFF.

J is TRBJ1-1 and V is TRBV5-1, with TRBD1 as a possible D gene (6 bases). CDR1 is SGHRS, CDR2 YFSETQ, per germline. The CDR3 length is 19 residues. Trimming removed 3 bases at V and 3 bases at J, with 27 bases between. The CDR3 sequence: CASSSLAHPSGQSYTEAFF. The CDR3, as DNA: TGCGCCAGCAGCTCGTTAGCCCATCCGTCCGGACAGAGCTACACTGAAGCTTTCTTT.

This clonotype was detected only a few times. V usage is TRBV2 and J usage is TRBJ1-1; weak D call: TRBD1 (5 bases). This CDR3 spans 13 amino acids. Trimming pared 6 bases from V and 5 bases from J, leaving 13 bases between. Germline V CDR1 and CDR2: SNHLY, FYNNEI. The CDR3 reads CASSARERTEAFF. The CDR3 DNA follows: TGTGCCAGCAGCGCCAGGGAGCGGACTGAAGCTTTCTTT. Full variable domain (outside the CDR3, taken from reference TRBV2 and TRBJ1-1): EPEVTQTPSHQVTQMGQEVILRCVPISNHLYFYWYRQILGQKVEFLVSFYNNEISEKSEIFDDQFSVERPDGSNFTLKIRSTKLEDSAMYFCASSARERTEAFFGQGTRLTVV.

The V and J genes are TRBV11-1 and TRBJ2-7, with D maybe TRBD2 (5 bases). Germline CDR1 reads SGHAT; CDR2 reads FQDESV (reference sequence). V lost 5 bases, J lost 0 bases, and 17 bases lay in between. This CDR3 is built from 16 residues. The CDR3 region has the DNA TGTGCCAGCAGCCGCGGGCTGTTGGGGAGCTCCTACGAGCAGTACTTC. Its protein is CASSRGLLGSSYEQYF.

This clonotype turned up a few times. V usage is TRBV10-3 and J usage is TRBJ2-5; TRBD1 matches at 7 bases. Per the germline V gene, CDR1 is ENHRY and CDR2 is SYGVKD. The CDR3 spans 15 residues. Trimming removed 2 bases from V and 5 bases from J; junction bases left unmatched: 8. The CDR3: CAISEEGTGDETQYF. CDR3 in DNA: TGTGCCATCAGTGAGGAGGGTACAGGGGACGAGACCCAGTACTTC.

This clonotype was seen a handful of times. This chain joins TRBV5-1 and TRBJ2-1; perhaps D is TRBD1 or TRBD2 (6 bases each). Germline V lookup: CDR1 SGHRS, CDR2 YFSETQ. The CDR3 is 15 residues long. V lost 6 bases and J 4 bases, leaving 17 bases between the germline ends. Here the CDR3 reads CASNEGGTPYNEQFF. Here the CDR3 DNA reads TGCGCCAGCAACGAAGGGGGGACTCCATACAATGAGCAGTTCTTC.

There are a few counts of this clonotype. The V gene is TRBV9, the J gene TRBJ2-3; D uncertain. Germline lookup yields CDR1 SGDLS and CDR2 YYNGEE. The CDR3 consists of 14 residues. The ends were cut back, 0 bases at V and 2 bases at J, with 7 bases in the middle. The CDR3 reads CASSVAPTTDTQYF. The CDR3 DNA sequence: TGTGCCAGCAGCGTAGCTCCCACCACAGATACGCAGTATTTT.

This chain joins TRBV20-1 and TRBJ2-1, with TRBD2 matching 7 bases. CDR3 size: 17 residues. After removal of 2 bases from V and 0 bases from J, the junction contained 10 bases not matched to a gene. Germline assignment: CDR1 DFQATT and CDR2 SNEGSKA (reference sequence). CDR3 in DNA: TGCAGTGCTAGAACTTTTGGGGGGGGGATCTCCTACAATGAGCAGTTCTTC. Translation: CSARTFGGGISYNEQFF.

The J gene is TRBJ2-7, the V gene TRBV20-1; 10 nucleotides agree with TRBD1. With V trimmed by 0 bases and J by 5 bases, 13 bases remained unmatched. The CDR3 consists of 17 residues. CDR1 and CDR2 (germline): DFQATT, SNEGSKA (reference sequence). CDR3 loop: CSARDTATGQGIHEQYF. The CDR3 coding sequence is TGCAGTGCTAGAGACACCGCTACGGGACAGGGGATCCACGAGCAGTACTTC.

The chain links TRBV5-1 to TRBJ1-1; D remains unclear. The V gene's germline CDR1 is SGHRS and CDR2 YFSETQ. The CDR3 sequence is 14 residues long. V lost 6 bases to trimming and J lost 4 bases, with 16 bases between them. CDR3 nucleotide sequence: TGCGCCAGCAAGGCCGACGGGAGGGCCACTGAAGCTTTCTTT. Protein: CASKADGRATEAFF. Full variable domain (outside the CDR3, taken from reference TRBV5-1 and TRBJ1-1): KAGVTQTPRYLIKTRGQQVTLSCSPISGHRSVSWYQQTPGQGLQFLFEYFSETQRNKGNFPGRFSGRQFSNSRSEMNVSTLELGDSALYLCASKADGRATEAFFGQGTRLTVV.

This chain uses TRBV2 with TRBJ2-7; D is possibly TRBD2 (7 bases). In germline, CDR1 is SNHLY, CDR2 FYNNEI. This CDR3 contains 13 residues. Trimming cost V 7 bases and J 5 bases, with 15 bases left between them. The CDR3 DNA sequence: TGTGCCAGCACCGGGGGGCGAATCCACGAGCAGTACTTC. This gives the protein CASTGGRIHEQYF.

This clonotype appeared a few times. This sequence joins TRBV29-1 and TRBJ1-3; D is perhaps TRBD1 (6 bases). CDR1 SQVTM and CDR2 ANQGSEA come from the germline V gene. V was clipped by 4 bases and J by 0 bases, with 13 bases between them. CDR3 size: 15 residues. The CDR3 loop reads CSVAWDKSSGNTIYF. For the CDR3, the DNA is TGCAGCGTTGCCTGGGACAAGAGCTCTGGAAACACCATATATTTT.

In its sample, this clonotype was seen a few times. The genes are TRBV10-3 and TRBJ1-3; 12 bases align to TRBD1. This CDR3 is 15 amino acids long. Germline CDR1 ENHRY, CDR2 SYGVKD. V shed 7 bases and J 2 bases; nucleotides not matched to a gene: 3. For the CDR3, the DNA is TGTGCCATCAAAGGGACAGGGGGCCCTGGAAACACCATATATTTT. It encodes CAIKGTGGPGNTIYF.

This clonotype was detected a few times. V usage is TRBV19 and J usage is TRBJ2-3, with D possibly being TRBD1 (5 bases). The CDR3 consists of 12 residues. Trimming removed 8 bases at V and 2 bases at J, with 8 bases between. From germline, CDR1 is LNHDA and CDR2 SQIVND (reference sequence). The CDR3 DNA reads as TGTGCCAGTGGGGCGCCCACAGATACGCAGTATTTT. Its translation is CASGAPTDTQYF.

This clonotype was counted a few times. The V call is TRBV20-1, the J call TRBJ2-7; no firm D call. The CDR3 extends over 15 amino acids. Trimming pared 2 bases from V and 0 bases from J, leaving 14 bases between. From germline, CDR1 is DFQATT and CDR2 SNEGSKA (reference sequence). In DNA form, the CDR3 reads TGCAGTGCTAGAAATTCGCTCTTAACCTCCTACGAGCAGTACTTC. Its protein is CSARNSLLTSYEQYF.